Given below is one TCR beta chain in context. Its antigen remains unidentified. Libraries used 2 million unsorted PBMCs kept frozen in RNAlater. The cDNA was produced through 5'RACE with 10-nucleotide random UMIs. From 15-18 subjects, every sequencing run obtained over 160 million TCR-beta sequences. From the 5' RACE reads, TCRdb called clonotypes with MiXCR, one entry per CDR3 protein. The table has over 45,000 distinct CDR3 sequences, around 25% seen once. This record belongs to a study of neurological immune-mediated disorders. General study results and limits: TCR clonal expansion peaked in HTLV-1-associated myelopathy patients and was lowest in multiple sclerosis patients.

The CDR3 consists of 12 residues. Germline loops: CDR1 SGHAT, CDR2 FQNNGV. This chain joins TRBV11-2 and TRBJ1-1; the D is unclear. The sequence derives from a woman in her seventies in good health. Sequencing was carried out using PBMCs. In DNA form, the CDR3 reads TGTGCAAGAAGGGCTTGGAACACTGAAGCTTTCTTT. It translates to CARRAWNTEAFF.